Listed here is a single TCR beta chain. Its antigen is not identified. The germline V and J ends were trimmed by 2 bases and 3 bases, with 12 bases remaining between them. The CDR3 contains 14 residues. From germline, CDR1 is SGHNT and CDR2 YYREEE (reference sequence). Amplification used 60 Vbeta primers and 13 Jbeta primers. Libraries were prepared by immunoSEQ multiplex PCR; TCRdb keeps only in-frame clonotypes and omits some of them. The table includes 150,000 to 200,000 clones, more than 60% detected once. These data originate in a study of cytomegalovirus exposure and HLA in healthy donors. Study-level results: In an earlier analysis, most TCR beta V segments were productive about 87% or about 30% of the time. In a later analysis, V- and J-gene trimming of beta chains associated with a DCLRE1C missense variant, replicated independently. Among the sequence variants, a highly shared cluster was likely an artifact of sequencing. Further analysis was carried out later, and it showed several of the most significant clusters appearing linked to common viral pathogens.

The J gene is TRBJ2-7, the V gene TRBV5-4; D might be TRBD1 (6 bases). This TCR was recovered from a human donor in good health. Sequencing input: PBMCs. CDR3 protein: CASSFSGRGYEQYF. CDR3 sequence (DNA): TGTGCCAGCAGCTTTTCGGGCAGGGGCTACGAGCAGTACTTC.